Presented here are 9 T cell receptor beta chains from one specimen sequenced in a study of human T cells and chemical hapten exposure. Time point specified: patch test 1, 2 weeks after DPC sensitization. Treatment: therapeutic diphenylcyclopropenone sensitization with weekly scalp DPC. TCRdb re-called the RACE reads through MiXCR, storing one row per CDR3 protein. The profile shows approximately 80,000 distinct CDR3 sequences, roughly a tenth of them singletons. Material: whole blood, obtained in connection with sensitization to the hapten diphenylcyclopropenone (DPC). All receptors come from a woman in her 50s with alopecia areata. Some clones in this sample may be carry-over from other donors' samples.

This clonotype has only a few counts. The CDR3 nucleotides read TGTGCCAGCAGTTTAACTTTGGGGACAGGGGCTAAGAACACCGGGGAGCTGTTTTTT. It yields the protein CASSLTLGTGAKNTGELFF. V usage is TRBV12-3 or TRBV12-4 and J usage is TRBJ2-2; 10 bases agree with TRBD1. The J segment lost 1 base and the V segment lost 2 bases, leaving 10 bases of the junction unmatched. CDR3 size: 19 residues.

This clonotype showed up many times. The chain links TRBV7-9 to TRBJ1-1; weak D call: TRBD1 (5 bases). This CDR3 is 15 amino acids long. Germline CDR1 SEHNR, CDR2 FQNEAQ (reference sequence). This CDR3 reads CASLPGPHTNTEAFF. CDR3 DNA: TGTGCATCTTTACCGGGGCCGCACACGAACACTGAAGCTTTCTTT.

This clonotype was detected a few times. The chain joins TRBV6-2 or TRBV6-3 to TRBJ1-2; D is ambiguous. Trimming removed 6 bases at V and 0 bases at J, with 17 bases between. The CDR3 covers 16 residues. CDR1 is MNHEY and CDR2 is SVGEGT in the germline V gene. For the CDR3, the DNA is TGTGCCAGCAGGACCGGGTATACTTCAGCTAACTATGGCTACACCTTC. It yields the protein CASRTGYTSANYGYTF.

V is TRBV12-3 or TRBV12-4 and J is TRBJ1-1, with D possibly matching TRBD1 (5 bases). V was trimmed by 7 bases and J by 1 base, leaving 16 bases between them. The CDR3 is 15 residues long. CDR3 sequence reads: CASTRSDRENTEAFF. The CDR3 DNA sequence: TGTGCCAGCACCCGATCTGACAGAGAGAACACTGAAGCTTTCTTT.

This clonotype has at least ten counts. This sequence joins TRBV23-1 and TRBJ2-5; 7 bases match TRBD2. Being an ORF, TRBV23-1 has a function that is uncertain. J was trimmed by 5 bases and V by 2 bases; bases with no gene match: 8. CDR3 size: 15 residues. This chain's CDR3 is CASSQQRLASETQYF. The CDR3, as DNA: TGCGCCAGCAGTCAACAGAGACTAGCTTCTGAGACCCAGTACTTC.

Ten or more counts support this clonotype. This chain connects TRBV3-1 to TRBJ1-2, with D perhaps matching TRBD1 (5 bases). Per the germline V gene, CDR1 is LGHDT and CDR2 is YNNKEL (reference sequence). The CDR3 covers 15 residues. Trimming removed 4 bases at V and 2 bases at J, with 14 bases between. The CDR3 sequence: CASSPRGVGNYGYTF. As DNA, the CDR3 is TGTGCCAGCAGCCCAAGGGGAGTAGGGAACTATGGCTACACCTTC. Full variable domain (rest looked up from reference TRBV3-1 and TRBJ1-2): DTAVSQTPKYLVTQMGNDKSIKCEQNLGHDTMYWYKQDSKKFLKIMFSYNNKELIINETVPNRFSPKSPDKAHLNLHINSLELGDSAVYFCASSPRGVGNYGYTFGSGTRLTVV.

The chain is built from TRBV14 and TRBJ1-1; tentative D call: TRBD1 (6 bases). The germline V gene has CDR1 SGHDN and CDR2 FVKESK. CDR3 length equals 14 residues. V lost 2 bases and J lost 9, with 16 bases in between. CDR3 in DNA: TGTGCCAGCAGCCAACAGGGGCTCCAGGCGAAAGCTTTCTTT. Residues: CASSQQGLQAKAFF.

This clonotype was seen a handful of times. V is TRBV5-1 and J is TRBJ1-3; unclear D gene. The CDR3 consists of 15 residues. CDR1 SGHRS and CDR2 YFSETQ come from the germline V gene. Trimming stripped 4 bases from V and 0 bases from J, with 11 bases between. CDR3 nucleotide sequence: TGCGCCAGCAGCCCTGGCATACCCTCTGGAAACACCATATATTTT. This codes for CASSPGIPSGNTIYF.

The chain joins TRBV18 to TRBJ1-1; 8 bases agree with TRBD1. Germline trimming cut 3 bases from V and 4 bases from J; bases unmatched to any gene: 7. This CDR3 region has 15 residues. The V gene's germline CDR1 is KGHSH and CDR2 LQKENI. The CDR3 reads CASSPPWGQATEAFF. Written as DNA, the CDR3 is TGTGCCAGCTCACCTCCCTGGGGACAGGCCACTGAAGCTTTCTTT.